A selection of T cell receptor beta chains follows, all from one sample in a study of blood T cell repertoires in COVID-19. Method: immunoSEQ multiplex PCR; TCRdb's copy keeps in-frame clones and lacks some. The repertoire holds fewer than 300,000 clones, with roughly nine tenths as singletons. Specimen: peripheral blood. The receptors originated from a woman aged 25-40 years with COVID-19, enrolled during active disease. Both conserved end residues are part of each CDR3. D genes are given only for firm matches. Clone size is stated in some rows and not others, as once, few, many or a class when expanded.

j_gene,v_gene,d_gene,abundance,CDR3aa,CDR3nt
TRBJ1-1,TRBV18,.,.,CASSNYTVNTEAFF,TGTGCCAGCTCGAATTATACAGTGAACACTGAAGCTTTCTTT
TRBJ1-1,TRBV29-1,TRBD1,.,CSTQDRPGTEAFF,TGCAGCACCCAGGACAGGCCAGGGACTGAAGCTTTCTTT
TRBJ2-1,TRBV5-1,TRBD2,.,CASSKPGLAESSYNEQFF,TGCGCCAGCAGCAAACCGGGACTAGCGGAGAGCTCCTACAATGAGCAGTTCTTC
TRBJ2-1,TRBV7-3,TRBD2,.,CASSLTLLAGGSNEQFF,TGTGCCAGCAGCTTGACCCTACTAGCGGGAGGATCGAATGAGCAGTTCTTC
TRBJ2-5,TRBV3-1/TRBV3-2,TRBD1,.,CASSPTGDWETQYF,TGTGCCAGCAGCCCGACAGGGGATTGGGAGACCCAGTACTTC
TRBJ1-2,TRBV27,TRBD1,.,CASSRSHEQGARTF,TGTGCCAGCAGTCGCTCCCACGAACAGGGGGCGCGGACCTTC
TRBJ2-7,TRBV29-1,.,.,CSVALSYEQYF,TGCAGCGTTGCACTCTCCTACGAGCAGTACTTC
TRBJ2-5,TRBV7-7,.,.,CASSLDRGLTQTQYF,TGTGCCAGCAGCTTAGATCGAGGCTTAACTCAGACCCAGTACTTC
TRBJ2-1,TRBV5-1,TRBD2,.,CASSQLPLAGGNEQFF,TGCGCCAGCAGCCAACTGCCACTAGCGGGAGGGAATGAGCAGTTCTTC
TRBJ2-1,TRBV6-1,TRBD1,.,CASSEVRQGWGEQFF,TGTGCCAGCAGTGAGGTCAGACAGGGGTGGGGTGAGCAGTTCTTC
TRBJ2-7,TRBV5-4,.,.,CASSLGGGGEYF,TGTGCCAGCAGCTTGGGTGGTGGCGGAGAGTACTTC
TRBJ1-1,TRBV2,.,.,CASSEELIPVAFF,TGTGCCAGCAGTGAAGAGTTAATCCCAGTGGCTTTCTTT
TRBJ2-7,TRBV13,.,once,CASSSSSEQYF,TGTGCCAGCAGCTCTAGTTCCGAGCAGTACTTC
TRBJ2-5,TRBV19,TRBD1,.,CATHGTGPETQYF,TGTGCCACCCACGGGACAGGGCCAGAGACCCAGTACTTC
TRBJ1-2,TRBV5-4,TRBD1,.,CASSPTQGANYGYTF,TGTGCCAGCAGCCCCACTCAGGGGGCTAACTATGGCTACACCTTC
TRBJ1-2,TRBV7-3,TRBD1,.,CASSLDRDRAVTF,TGTGCCAGCAGCTTGGACCGGGACAGGGCAGTCACCTTC
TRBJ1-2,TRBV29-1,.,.,CSVRGQPGGYTF,TGCAGCGTTAGAGGACAGCCGGGGGGCTACACCTTC